This T cell receptor (beta chain) was captured in a study of T cell responses to AZD1222 COVID-19 vaccine. Study at large: Doses given second, at about 4 or about 12 weeks, were pooled. Regarding the study as a whole: It was only after the peak T cell response that any repertoires were sampled. When two AZD1222 doses had been given, Spike-specific TCR breadth and depth rose. Clonal diversity may have been underestimated, and the donors were mostly white British, with more females than males.

Profiling relied on immunoSEQ multiplex PCR, and the TCRdb table lists in-frame clones only, not all of them. The sample lists roughly 67,000 clones, approximately 88% seen once, with around 20% in the top ten. CDR1 and CDR2 from the germline V gene are SGDLS and YYNGEE. The V gene lost 1 base and the J gene lost 1 base, with 4 bases spanning the gap. CDR3 length: 13 residues. As for this clone: Its antigen is unknown.

The V and J genes are TRBV9 and TRBJ2-3; D is undetermined. Material: peripheral blood, obtained on day 0 of AZD1222 vaccination. The origin of this receptor is an adult in good health. The CDR3 reads CASSVSRTDTQYF. The CDR3 DNA sequence: TGTGCCAGCAGCGTATCCCGCACAGATACGCAGTATTTT.